This TCR beta chain was found in a study of blood T cells in healthy people across ages. The CDR3 spans 15 residues. V lost 1 base to trimming and J lost 0 bases, with 8 bases between them. CDR1 and CDR2 from the germline V gene are SGHRS and YFSETQ. A sample-barcoded 5' primer and a J-beta primer mix were used in a second PCR of roughly 7 to 11 cycles. TCRdb redid the calling of the 5' RACE reads with MiXCR, one entry per CDR3 protein. The sample lists roughly 1.5 million distinct CDR3 sequences, roughly two fifths occurring once. The clonotype comes from a woman in her late teens or twenties in good health. The sample consisted of blood. This sequence joins TRBV5-1 and TRBJ1-5; D not certain. This chain's CDR3 is CASSLYGDSNQPQHF. As DNA, the CDR3 is TGCGCCAGCAGCTTGTATGGCGATAGCAATCAGCCCCAGCATTTT. Variable domain in full (rest from reference TRBV5-1 and TRBJ1-5): KAGVTQTPRYLIKTRGQQVTLSCSPISGHRSVSWYQQTPGQGLQFLFEYFSETQRNKGNFPGRFSGRQFSNSRSEMNVSTLELGDSALYLCASSLYGDSNQPQHFGDGTRLSIL.